Included here is one T cell receptor beta chain sequence, with context. This entry comes from a study of control samples from healthy donors and cancer patients. Generated by immunoSEQ multiplex PCR, the TCRdb table keeps only in-frame clones and is missing some. The data hold 150,000 or so clones, with approximately 94% observed a single time. CDR1 is LGHNA and CDR2 is YSLEER in the germline V gene. V was clipped by 0 bases and J by 5 bases; unmatched bases: 9. This CDR3 region has 16 residues. The sequenced sample was blood. This chain connects TRBV4-3 to TRBJ1-2; 7 positions agree with TRBD1. This clonotype originated in a man in his late teens or twenties in good health. The CDR3 DNA follows: TGCGCCAGCAGCCAAGATGGTGGAGGGGGCGCTTATGGCTACACCTTC. Its protein is CASSQDGGGGAYGYTF.